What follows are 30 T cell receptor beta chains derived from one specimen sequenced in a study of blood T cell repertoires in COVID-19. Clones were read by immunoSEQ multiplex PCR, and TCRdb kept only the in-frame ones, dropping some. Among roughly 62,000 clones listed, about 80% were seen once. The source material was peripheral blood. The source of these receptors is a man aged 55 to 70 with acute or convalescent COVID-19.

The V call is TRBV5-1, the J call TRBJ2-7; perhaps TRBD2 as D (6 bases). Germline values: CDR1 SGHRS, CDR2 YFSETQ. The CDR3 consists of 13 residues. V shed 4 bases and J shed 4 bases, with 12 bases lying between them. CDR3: CASSPPRGYEQYF. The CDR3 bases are TGCGCCAGCAGCCCCCCACGGGGGTACGAGCAGTACTTC.

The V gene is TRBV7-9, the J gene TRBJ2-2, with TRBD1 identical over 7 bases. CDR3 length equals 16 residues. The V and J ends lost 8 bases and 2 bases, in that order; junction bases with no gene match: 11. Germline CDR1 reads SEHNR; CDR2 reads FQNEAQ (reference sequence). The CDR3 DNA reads TGTGCCAGCGGCTCGCGACAGGGCCATAACACCGGGGAGCTGTTTTTT. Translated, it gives CASGSRQGHNTGELFF.

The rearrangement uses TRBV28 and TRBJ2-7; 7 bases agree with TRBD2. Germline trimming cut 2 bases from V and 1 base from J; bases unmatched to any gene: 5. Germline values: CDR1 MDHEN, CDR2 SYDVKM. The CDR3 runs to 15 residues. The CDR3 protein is CASSLVAGLSYEQYF. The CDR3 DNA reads TGTGCCAGCAGTTTAGTAGCGGGTCTTTCCTACGAGCAGTACTTC.

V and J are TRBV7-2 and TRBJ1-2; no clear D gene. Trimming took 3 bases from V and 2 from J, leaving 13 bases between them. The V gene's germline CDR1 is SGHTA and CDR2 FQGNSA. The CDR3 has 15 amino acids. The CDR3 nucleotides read TGTGCCAGCAGCTTTTTTCTCAGTTCGAACTATGGCTACACCTTC. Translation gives CASSFFLSSNYGYTF.

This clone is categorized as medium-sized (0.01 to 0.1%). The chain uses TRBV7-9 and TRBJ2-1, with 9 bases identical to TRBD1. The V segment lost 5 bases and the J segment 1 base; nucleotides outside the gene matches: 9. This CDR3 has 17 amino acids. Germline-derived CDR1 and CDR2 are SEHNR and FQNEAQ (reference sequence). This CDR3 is CASSHTGGEGSYNEQFF. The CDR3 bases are TGTGCCAGCAGCCACACAGGGGGCGAGGGGTCCTACAATGAGCAGTTCTTC.

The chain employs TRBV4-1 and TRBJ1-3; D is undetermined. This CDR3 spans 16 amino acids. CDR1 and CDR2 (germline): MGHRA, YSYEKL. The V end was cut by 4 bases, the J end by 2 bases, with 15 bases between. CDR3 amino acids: CASSPYIQPAGNTIYF. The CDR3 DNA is TGCGCCAGCAGCCCCTATATACAGCCCGCTGGAAACACCATATATTTT.

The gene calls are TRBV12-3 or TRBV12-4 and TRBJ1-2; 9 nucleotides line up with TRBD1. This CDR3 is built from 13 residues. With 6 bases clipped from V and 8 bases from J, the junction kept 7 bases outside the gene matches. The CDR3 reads CASSILQGAGYTF. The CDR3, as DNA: TGTGCCAGCAGCATCTTACAGGGGGCGGGCTACACCTTC.

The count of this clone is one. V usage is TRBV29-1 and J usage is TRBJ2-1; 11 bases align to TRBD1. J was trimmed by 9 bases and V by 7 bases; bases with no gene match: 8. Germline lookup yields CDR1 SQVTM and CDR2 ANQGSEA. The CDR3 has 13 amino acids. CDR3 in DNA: TGCAGCGATCGGACAGGGGGCAGTTTTGAGCAGTTCTTC. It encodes CSDRTGGSFEQFF.

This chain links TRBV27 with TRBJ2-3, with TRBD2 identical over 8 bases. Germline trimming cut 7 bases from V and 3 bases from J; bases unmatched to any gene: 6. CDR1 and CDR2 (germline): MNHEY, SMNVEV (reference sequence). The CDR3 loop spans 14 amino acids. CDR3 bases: TGTGCCAGCACCCGGGGGGGCCCGACAGATACGCAGTATTTT. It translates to CASTRGGPTDTQYF.

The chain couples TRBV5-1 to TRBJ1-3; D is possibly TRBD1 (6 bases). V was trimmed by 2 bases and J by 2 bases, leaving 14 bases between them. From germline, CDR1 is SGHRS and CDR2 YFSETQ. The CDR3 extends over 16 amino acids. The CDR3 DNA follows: TGCGCCAGCAGCTTAGCAGGGGCGGACGCTGGAAACACCATATATTTT. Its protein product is CASSLAGADAGNTIYF.

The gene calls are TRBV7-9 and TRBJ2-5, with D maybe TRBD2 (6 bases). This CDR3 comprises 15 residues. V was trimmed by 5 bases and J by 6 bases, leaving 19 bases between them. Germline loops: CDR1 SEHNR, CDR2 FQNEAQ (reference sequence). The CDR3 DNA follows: TGTGCCAGCAGCCGTCCCTCCGGAGGGTTGCAGACCCAGTACTTC. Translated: CASSRPSGGLQTQYF.

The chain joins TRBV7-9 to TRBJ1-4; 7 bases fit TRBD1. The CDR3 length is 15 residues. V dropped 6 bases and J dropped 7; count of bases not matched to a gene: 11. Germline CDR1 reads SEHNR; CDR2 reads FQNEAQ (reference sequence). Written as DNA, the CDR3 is TGTGCCAGCAGTCCCTTGGGACAGCTGGTTGAAAAACTGTTTTTT. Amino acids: CASSPLGQLVEKLFF.

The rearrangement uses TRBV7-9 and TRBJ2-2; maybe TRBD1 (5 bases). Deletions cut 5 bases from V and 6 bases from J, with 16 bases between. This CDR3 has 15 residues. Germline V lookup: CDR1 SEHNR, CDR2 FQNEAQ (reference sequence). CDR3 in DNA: TGTGCCAGCAGCCCAGACAGCTACGGAGCCGGGGAGCTGTTTTTT. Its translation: CASSPDSYGAGELFF.

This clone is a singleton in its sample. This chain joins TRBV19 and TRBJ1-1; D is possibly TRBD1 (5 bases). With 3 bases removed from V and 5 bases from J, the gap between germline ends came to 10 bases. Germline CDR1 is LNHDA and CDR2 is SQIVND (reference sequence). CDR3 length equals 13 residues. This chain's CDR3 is CASSMGRGTEAFF. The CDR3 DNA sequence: TGTGCCAGTAGTATGGGGCGCGGAACTGAAGCTTTCTTT.

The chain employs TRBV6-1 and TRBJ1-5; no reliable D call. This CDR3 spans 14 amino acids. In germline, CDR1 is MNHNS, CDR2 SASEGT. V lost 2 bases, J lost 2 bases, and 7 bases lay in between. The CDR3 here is CASSEQVGNQPQHF. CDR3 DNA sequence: TGTGCCAGCAGTGAACAGGTTGGCAATCAGCCCCAGCATTTT.

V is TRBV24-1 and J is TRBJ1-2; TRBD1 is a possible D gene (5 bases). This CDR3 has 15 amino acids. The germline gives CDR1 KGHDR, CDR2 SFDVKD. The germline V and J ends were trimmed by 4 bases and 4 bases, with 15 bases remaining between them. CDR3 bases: TGTGCCACCAGTGACCCGGGGAGGGGCACCTATGGCTACACCTTC. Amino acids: CATSDPGRGTYGYTF.

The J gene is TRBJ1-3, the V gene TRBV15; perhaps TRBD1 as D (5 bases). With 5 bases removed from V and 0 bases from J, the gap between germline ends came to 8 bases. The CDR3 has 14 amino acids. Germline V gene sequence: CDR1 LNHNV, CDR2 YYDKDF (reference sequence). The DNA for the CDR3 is TGTGCCACCAGCGACAGTAGCTCTGGAAACACCATATATTTT. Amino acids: CATSDSSSGNTIYF.

The CDR3 DNA follows: TGTGCCAGCAGCTCTCTAAACGACGAGCAGTACTTC. As protein: CASSSLNDEQYF. This chain links TRBV7-9 with TRBJ2-7; D gene ambiguous. CDR3 length equals 12 residues. Germline CDR1 and CDR2: SEHNR and FQNEAQ (reference sequence). V was shortened by 4 bases and J by 5 bases, with 9 bases between the two germline ends.

CDR3 loop: CASSSRDTLYNEQFF. CDR3 nucleotide sequence: TGTGCCAGCAGCTCACGGGACACATTATACAATGAGCAGTTCTTC. This chain uses TRBV5-4 with TRBJ2-1; weak D call: TRBD1 (6 bases). The V gene's germline CDR1 is SGHNT and CDR2 YYREEE (reference sequence). V shed 3 bases and J shed 4 bases, with 14 bases lying between them. The CDR3 is 15 residues long.

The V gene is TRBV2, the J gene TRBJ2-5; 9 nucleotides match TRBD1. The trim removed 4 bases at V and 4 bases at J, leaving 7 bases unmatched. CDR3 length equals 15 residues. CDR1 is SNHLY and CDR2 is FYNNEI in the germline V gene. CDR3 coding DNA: TGTGCCAGCAGTGGATATACGGGACAGGGAGAGACCCAGTACTTC. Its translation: CASSGYTGQGETQYF.

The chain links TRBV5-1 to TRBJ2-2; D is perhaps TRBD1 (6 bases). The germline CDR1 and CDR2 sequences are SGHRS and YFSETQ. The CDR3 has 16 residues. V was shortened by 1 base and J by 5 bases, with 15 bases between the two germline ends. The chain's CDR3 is CASSLIGPQGTGELFF. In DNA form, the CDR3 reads TGCGCCAGCAGCTTGATAGGGCCCCAGGGGACCGGGGAGCTGTTTTTT.

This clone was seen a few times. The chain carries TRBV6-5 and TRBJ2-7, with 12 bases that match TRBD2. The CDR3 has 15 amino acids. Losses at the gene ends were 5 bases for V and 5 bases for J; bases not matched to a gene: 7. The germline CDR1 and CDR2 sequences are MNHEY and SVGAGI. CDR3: CASSPTSGGWDEQYF. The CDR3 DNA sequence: TGTGCCAGCAGTCCTACTAGCGGGGGGTGGGACGAGCAGTACTTC.

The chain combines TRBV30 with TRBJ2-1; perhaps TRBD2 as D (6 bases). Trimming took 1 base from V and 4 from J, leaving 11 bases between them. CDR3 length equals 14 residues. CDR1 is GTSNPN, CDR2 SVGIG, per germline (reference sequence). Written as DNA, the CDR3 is TGTGCCTGGAGTGGCGGGCGGGGTTACAATGAGCAGTTCTTC. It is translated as CAWSGGRGYNEQFF.

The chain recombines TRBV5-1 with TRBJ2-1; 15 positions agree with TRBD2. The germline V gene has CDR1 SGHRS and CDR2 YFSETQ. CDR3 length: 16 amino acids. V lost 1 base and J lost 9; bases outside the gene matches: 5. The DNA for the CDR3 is TGCGCCAGCAGCTTGAGGACTAGCGGGGGGGATGGTGAGCAGTTCTTC. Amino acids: CASSLRTSGGDGEQFF.

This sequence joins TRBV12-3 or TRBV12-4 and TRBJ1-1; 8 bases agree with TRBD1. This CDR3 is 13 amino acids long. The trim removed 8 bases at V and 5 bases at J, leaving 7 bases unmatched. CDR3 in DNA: TGTGCCAGCTCATGGACAGGGCGTACTGAAGCTTTCTTT. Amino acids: CASSWTGRTEAFF.

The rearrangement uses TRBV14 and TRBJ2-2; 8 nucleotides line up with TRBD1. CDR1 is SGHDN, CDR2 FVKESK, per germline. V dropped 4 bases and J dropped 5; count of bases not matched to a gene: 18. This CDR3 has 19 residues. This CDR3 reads CASSPQGQARGSSTGELFF. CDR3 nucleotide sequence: TGTGCCAGCAGCCCGCAGGGACAGGCAAGAGGCAGTAGTACCGGGGAGCTGTTTTTT.

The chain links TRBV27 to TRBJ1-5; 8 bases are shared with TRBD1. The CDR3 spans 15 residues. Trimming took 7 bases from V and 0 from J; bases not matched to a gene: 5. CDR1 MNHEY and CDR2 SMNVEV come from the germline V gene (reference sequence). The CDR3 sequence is CASTLTGDSNQPQHF. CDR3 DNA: TGTGCCAGCACCCTGACAGGGGATAGCAATCAGCCCCAGCATTTT.

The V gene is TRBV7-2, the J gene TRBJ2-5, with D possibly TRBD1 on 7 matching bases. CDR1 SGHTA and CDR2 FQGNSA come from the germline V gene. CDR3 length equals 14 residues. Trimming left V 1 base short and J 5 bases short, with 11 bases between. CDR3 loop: CASSLEEGAETQYF. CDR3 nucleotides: TGTGCCAGCAGCTTAGAGGAGGGGGCGGAGACCCAGTACTTC. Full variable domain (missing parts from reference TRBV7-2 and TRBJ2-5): GAGVSQSPSNKVTEKGKDVELRCDPISGHTALYWYRQSLGQGLEFLIYFQGNSAPDKSGLPSDRFSAERTGGSVSTLTIQRTQQEDSAVYLCASSLEEGAETQYFGPGTRLLVL.

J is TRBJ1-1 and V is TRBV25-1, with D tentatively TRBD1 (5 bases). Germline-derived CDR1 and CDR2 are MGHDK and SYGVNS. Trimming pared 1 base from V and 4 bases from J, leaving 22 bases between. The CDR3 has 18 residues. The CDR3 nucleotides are TGTGCCAGCAGTGAATTTGGGGGGAGCGGCAGGGTAGGCACTGAAGCTTTCTTT. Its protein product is CASSEFGGSGRVGTEAFF.

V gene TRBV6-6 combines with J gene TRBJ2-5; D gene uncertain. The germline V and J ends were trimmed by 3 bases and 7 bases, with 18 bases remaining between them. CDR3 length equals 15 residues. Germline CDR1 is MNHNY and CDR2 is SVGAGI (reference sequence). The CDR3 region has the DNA TGTGCCAGCAGTTATAACCTAGAACCTGGTGGGACCCAGTACTTC. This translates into CASSYNLEPGGTQYF.